Presented here are 26 T cell receptor beta chains from one specimen sequenced in a study of blood T cell repertoires in COVID-19. The protocol was immunoSEQ multiplex PCR, while the TCRdb copy is restricted to in-frame clones and leaves out a portion. The sample shows approximately 220,000 clones, 80% to 90% of them seen only once. Sequencing was performed on PBMCs or T cells enriched from blood (not recorded which). The receptors here all came from a woman aged 40 to 50 with acute COVID-19.

The chain employs TRBV4-1 and TRBJ2-7; 9 nucleotides agree with TRBD2. Germline CDR1 is MGHRA and CDR2 is YSYEKL. The CDR3 spans 16 residues. Trimming removed 4 bases from V and 0 bases from J; junction bases left unmatched: 7. CDR3: CASSRRLAESSYEQYF. DNA of the CDR3: TGCGCCAGCAGCCGTCGACTAGCGGAGAGCTCCTACGAGCAGTACTTC.

The chain recombines TRBV29-1 with TRBJ2-1; 10 nucleotides align to TRBD1. Germline V gene lookup returns CDR1 SQVTM and CDR2 ANQGSEA. Trimming took 6 bases from V and 2 from J; bases not matched to a gene: 4. The length of the CDR3 is 14 residues. The CDR3 nucleotides are TGCAGCGTCTCCGGGACAGGGGCCTACAATGAGCAGTTCTTC. It encodes CSVSGTGAYNEQFF.

This chain joins TRBV7-2 and TRBJ2-7, with D maybe TRBD1 (6 bases). Germline-derived CDR1 and CDR2 are SGHTA and FQGNSA. The CDR3 covers 12 residues. With 4 bases removed from V and 7 bases from J, the gap between germline ends came to 11 bases. CDR3 amino acids: CASSWGQGEQYF. The CDR3 nucleotides read TGTGCCAGCAGCTGGGGACAAGGGGAGCAGTACTTC.

This sequence joins TRBV27 and TRBJ2-1; 8 bases are shared with TRBD2. The junction had 5 bases not matched to a gene; V was cut back by 1 base and J by 6 bases. Germline CDR1 MNHEY, CDR2 SMNVEV (reference sequence). The CDR3 runs to 15 residues. In DNA, the CDR3 is TGTGCCAGCAGTTTATACCGGACTAGCCCCAATGAGCAGTTCTTC. Translated: CASSLYRTSPNEQFF.

This clone was picked up one time. This chain links TRBV5-1 with TRBJ2-3; unclear D gene. CDR1 SGHRS and CDR2 YFSETQ come from the germline V gene. The CDR3 spans 13 residues. The V and J ends lost 0 bases and 4 bases respectively, with 6 bases between them. CDR3 sequence (DNA): TGCGCCAGCAGCTTGGACAGAGCAGATACGCAGTATTTT. It specifies CASSLDRADTQYF.

This chain links TRBV4-2 with TRBJ2-3, with TRBD2 identical over 9 bases. The CDR3 totals 17 residues. V shed 1 base and J 3 bases; nucleotides not matched to a gene: 8. Germline V gives CDR1 LGHNA, CDR2 YNFKEQ. Here the CDR3 reads CASSQASSGSATDTQYF. In nucleotides, the CDR3 is TGTGCCAGCAGCCAAGCAAGTAGCGGGAGTGCTACAGATACGCAGTATTTT.

The chain carries TRBV6-5 and TRBJ2-5, with D possibly TRBD1 on 5 matching bases. Per germline, CDR1 MNHEY and CDR2 SVGAGI. CDR3 size: 13 residues. V lost 6 bases and J lost 5, with 13 bases in between. CDR3 in DNA: TGTGCCAGCAGCGTAGGGGCTGGGGAGACCCAGTACTTC. Translating gives CASSVGAGETQYF.

The chain has TRBV9 and TRBJ2-5; TRBD2 might be the D (6 bases). V lost 5 bases and J lost 3, with 14 bases in between. In germline, CDR1 is SGDLS, CDR2 YYNGEE. The CDR3 is made up of 14 amino acids. The CDR3 coding sequence is TGTGCCAGCAGACTAGCAATCCCAAAAGAGACCCAGTACTTC. This codes for CASRLAIPKETQYF.

The chain employs TRBV18 and TRBJ1-1; D gene ambiguous. Germline V CDR1 and CDR2: KGHSH, LQKENI. This CDR3 comprises 13 residues. Trimming left V 2 bases short and J 0 bases short, with 4 bases between. The CDR3 nucleotides are TGTGCCAGCTCACCATCGTTGAACACTGAAGCTTTCTTT. Translation: CASSPSLNTEAFF.

The rearrangement uses TRBV5-1 and TRBJ2-7; D might be TRBD1 (5 bases). The CDR3 is 16 residues long. Trimming left V 5 bases short and J 2 bases short, with 20 bases between. Per the germline V gene, CDR1 is SGHRS and CDR2 is YFSETQ. CDR3 nucleotide sequence: TGCGCCAGCAGTTTCCTGGGCAGGGTAGAGACCTACGAGCAGTACTTC. Amino acid sequence: CASSFLGRVETYEQYF.

To note about this clone: Within the sample, other DNA sequences also encode this same CDR3. This chain connects TRBV11-3 to TRBJ2-5, with 13 bases fitting TRBD2. Germline assignment: CDR1 SGHNT and CDR2 YENEEA. The length of the CDR3 is 15 residues. The ends lost 3 bases at V and 2 bases at J; junction bases unmatched: 0. The CDR3 reads CASSLGLAGQETQYF. Here the CDR3 DNA reads TGTGCCAGCAGCTTGGGACTAGCGGGACAAGAGACCCAGTACTTC. Variable domain in full (rest from reference TRBV11-3 and TRBJ2-5): EAGVVQSPRYKIIEKKQPVAFWCNPISGHNTLYWYLQNLGQGPELLIRYENEEAVDDSQLPKDRFSAERLKGVDSTLKIQPAELGDSAVYLCASSLGLAGQETQYFGPGTRLLVL.

The chain is built from TRBV18 and TRBJ1-4; weak D call: TRBD1 (5 bases). Germline CDR1 reads KGHSH; CDR2 reads LQKENI. Trimming left V 3 bases short and J 4 bases short, with 12 bases between. The CDR3 sequence is 15 residues long. This chain's CDR3 is CASSPLTGGNEKLFF. CDR3 nucleotides: TGTGCCAGCTCACCTTTAACAGGCGGTAATGAAAAACTGTTTTTT.

The chain recombines TRBV4-1 with TRBJ2-5, with TRBD2 matching 11 bases. From germline, CDR1 is MGHRA and CDR2 YSYEKL. This CDR3 contains 17 residues. V lost 0 bases and J lost 5; bases outside the gene matches: 8. The CDR3 DNA is TGCGCCAGCAGCCAAGATGGGGCTAGCGGGAGGTGGGAGACCCAGTACTTC. Residues: CASSQDGASGRWETQYF.

This chain connects TRBV28 to TRBJ2-3, with a weak D call TRBD2 (6 bases). The CDR3 length is 14 residues. Trimming cost V 6 bases and J 7 bases, with 17 bases left between them. The V gene's germline CDR1 is MDHEN and CDR2 SYDVKM. The CDR3 sequence: CASSPRRDSHTQYF. CDR3 in DNA: TGTGCCAGCAGCCCCCGCCGGGACTCACATACGCAGTATTTT.

V is TRBV28 and J is TRBJ2-7, with D uncertain. Trimming removed 2 bases at V and 2 bases at J, with 10 bases between. The CDR3 spans 14 residues. Germline V lookup: CDR1 MDHEN, CDR2 SYDVKM. CDR3 protein: CASSLPHRTYEQYF. As DNA, the CDR3 is TGTGCCAGCAGTTTACCGCACAGAACCTACGAGCAGTACTTC.

This sequence joins TRBV6-5 and TRBJ2-3, with TRBD2 identical over 8 bases. There are 14 residues in the CDR3. V lost 7 bases to trimming and J lost 4 bases; unmatched junction nucleotides: 7. CDR1 is MNHEY, CDR2 SVGAGI, per germline. Here the CDR3 DNA reads TGTGCCAGCATCAGGGGACTAGAGGCAGATACGCAGTATTTT. This sequence encodes CASIRGLEADTQYF.

A few counts support this clone. V usage is TRBV19 and J usage is TRBJ1-3; 7 nucleotides align to TRBD1. V lost 6 bases, J lost 0 bases, and 8 bases stayed unmatched. The CDR3 is 16 amino acids. CDR1 is LNHDA and CDR2 is SQIVND in the germline V gene (reference sequence). CDR3 coding DNA: TGTGCCAGTAGGAACTCCGGGACAGTCTCTGGAAACACCATATATTTT. It encodes CASRNSGTVSGNTIYF.

V is TRBV5-1 and J is TRBJ2-3; tentative D call: TRBD1 (5 bases). V lost 0 bases and J lost 5, with 13 bases in between. CDR1 and CDR2 from the germline V gene are SGHRS and YFSETQ. This CDR3 is 15 amino acids long. The CDR3 region is CASSLARTSVDTQYF. As DNA, the CDR3 is TGCGCCAGCAGCTTGGCCAGGACATCGGTAGATACGCAGTATTTT.

The chain joins TRBV28 to TRBJ2-2; 11 bases align to TRBD2. V trimming: 5 bases; J trimming: 6 bases; junction bases outside the gene matches: 8. The CDR3 loop spans 16 amino acids. CDR1 MDHEN and CDR2 SYDVKM come from the germline V gene. DNA for the CDR3: TGTGCCAGCAGTCATCATAGCGGGAGGGGTCCCGGGGAGCTGTTTTTT. Its translation is CASSHHSGRGPGELFF.

The chain is built from TRBV10-1 and TRBJ1-5; D perhaps matches TRBD1 (6 bases). V lost 7 bases, J lost 0 bases, and 16 bases lay in between. The CDR3 contains 16 residues. Germline V gene data show CDR1 as WNHNN and CDR2 as SYGVQD (reference sequence). This CDR3 reads CASTPLDSGSNQPQHF. CDR3 DNA: TGCGCCAGCACCCCCCTGGACAGCGGTAGCAATCAGCCCCAGCATTTT.

This clone showed up just once. The rearrangement joins TRBV5-5 to TRBJ2-7, with 7 bases lining up with TRBD1. Germline CDR1 and CDR2: SGHKS and YYEKEE (reference sequence). Unmatched junction bases numbered 11, after V lost 4 bases and J lost 1 base. The CDR3 runs 16 residues. The DNA for the CDR3 is TGTGCCAGCAGCACGCTTCCGACAGGGAGTTCCTACGAGCAGTACTTC. Protein: CASSTLPTGSSYEQYF.

The rearrangement uses TRBV6-5 and TRBJ2-3, with 8 positions matching TRBD1. The CDR3 contains 13 residues. V trimming: 10 bases; J trimming: 2 bases; junction bases outside the gene matches: 5. From germline, CDR1 is MNHEY and CDR2 SVGAGI. The CDR3 loop reads CATQTGDTDTQYF. The CDR3 bases are TGTGCCACCCAGACAGGGGACACAGATACGCAGTATTTT.

The CDR3 region has the DNA TGTGCCAGCAATCAACTAGGGGGCACTGAAGCTTTCTTT. Encoded protein: CASNQLGGTEAFF. J is TRBJ1-1 and V is TRBV5-6; possibly TRBD1 for D (6 bases). Germline V gene sequence: CDR1 SGHDT, CDR2 YYEEEE. V was trimmed by 6 bases and J by 4 bases, leaving 13 bases between them. There are 13 residues in the CDR3.

This clone appeared a few times. The chain combines TRBV4-2 with TRBJ2-7; possible D gene TRBD2, 6 bases. V lost 2 bases, J lost 6 bases, and 17 bases lay in between. This CDR3 is built from 15 residues. Germline V gene data show CDR1 as LGHNA and CDR2 as YNFKEQ. CDR3 in DNA: TGTGCCAGCAGCCAAAACCCGGGGGAGCGTACCGAGCAGTACTTC. Amino acid sequence: CASSQNPGERTEQYF.

V is TRBV28 and J is TRBJ2-7; TRBD1 aligns across 7 bases. After removal of 9 bases from V and 3 bases from J, the junction contained 11 bases not matched to a gene. This CDR3 region has 14 residues. Germline CDR1 MDHEN, CDR2 SYDVKM. CDR3 DNA sequence: TGTGCCAGTTCGGGGAGACAGGGAAGCTACGAGCAGTACTTC. Translating it yields CASSGRQGSYEQYF.

The V and J genes are TRBV5-1 and TRBJ2-7, with D maybe TRBD1 (6 bases). Per the germline V gene, CDR1 is SGHRS and CDR2 is YFSETQ. Trimming left V 3 bases short and J 3 bases short, with 10 bases between. The CDR3 has 13 amino acids. In DNA form, the CDR3 reads TGCGCCAGCAGCTCAGGGACACGCTACGAGCAGTACTTC. Amino acid sequence: CASSSGTRYEQYF.